This T cell receptor beta chain was recovered during a study of PD-1 blockade in classical Hodgkin lymphoma (dated by TCRdb to about 2020). Turning to the overall study: Nivolumab dosing was 3 mg/kg intravenously every 2 weeks, continuing until either disease progression or unacceptable toxicity. The study used TCR beta sequencing and CyTOF to define a peripheral blood immune signature of response to PD-1 blockade in classical Hodgkin lymphoma.

This clone occurred once. Its antigen specificity is not known. Within one base of it there is no much larger clone, and no base qualities were kept. The CDR3 holds 15 amino acids from the cysteine to the phenylalanine. Only the CDR3 portion is preserved as DNA: 45 bases, with reading frame beginning at the first base. V lost 8 bases and J lost 0 bases; the stretch between them is 13 bases long. Per the germline V gene, ENHRY is the CDR1 and SYGVKD is the CDR2. What the authors observed across the whole study: Patients starting nivolumab less than 1 year after ASCT had lower diversity and were excluded from later analyses to avoid confounding by immune reconstitution. CD4+ but not CD8+ TCR diversity rose significantly by C4D1 (p=0.0027 vs p=0.16), most apparent in complete responders (p=0.02). Baseline TCR diversity was reported to be lower in newly diagnosed patients than in healthy donors and to be lower still in relapsed/refractory patients. The study covered only a single clinical trial cohort, and the causes of the repertoire differences, possibly disease activity or prior therapy, were still not defined. Trial patients with a complete response had baseline diversity similar to that of newly diagnosed patients, while partial responders and progressors had significantly lower diversity.

Genomic DNA was isolated using the Qiagen DNeasy kit from unsorted PBMCs as well as from negatively selected CD4+ and CD8+ fractions. TCR beta CDR3 regions were amplified by immunoSEQ multiplex PCR using primers annealing to V and J segments. A synthetic immune receptor repertoire was used to minimize amplification bias, and remaining bias was computationally removed after sequencing. The source study handled its data this way. Custom Python scripts were used to quantify repertoire diversity as the Shannon entropy index. Unsorted, CD4+ and CD8+ repertoires were examined separately, except in combined analyses, for which CD4+ and CD8+ sequences were merged in silico. A clone was considered expanded if an increase in frequency of at least 2-fold after treatment relative to C1D1 was found, and a pseudocount of 0.5 was applied to clones undetected at baseline. Singleton clones were defined as clones with 0 or 1 copy at C1D1, and non-singleton clones were defined as clones with 2 or more copies. Clones expanded in unsorted samples were labelled as CD4+, CD8+ or unknown by matching protein sequences in sorted samples from the same patient. Wilcoxon tests were applied to paired samples to test diversity changes from C1D1 to C4D1. Sourced from immuneACCESS, this table was stored by TCRdb with only in-frame sequences that have V and J called. A share of the clones is absent; for the studies checked, an unresolved V gene accounts for under half, and the remainder has no known explanation. The DNA was the basis for D and trimming; V, J and clone size are from that table. The sample profile shows some 8,900 clones; about 82% of them were found once. Around 45% of the sample is taken by the ten largest.

The meaning of the sample's time point label: cycle 4 day 1 (C4D1), after 5 to 7 weeks of nivolumab. Relapse after autologous stem cell transplantation had occurred in all trial patients, and cohorts A, B and C were distinguished by prior brentuximab vedotin exposure. The trial cohort was composed of 55 to 65 patients with relapsed/refractory classical Hodgkin lymphoma, for whom complete response, partial response or progressive disease was recorded as best overall response. In the multi-cohort phase II CheckMate 205 trial, trial patients received single-agent nivolumab. Best overall response was determined by an independent review committee according to the 2007 International Working Group response criteria. Trial PBMCs were obtained immediately prior to nivolumab initiation (C1D1) and on therapy at cycle 2 day 1 and cycle 4 day 1. Peripheral blood was collected in 8 mL Vacutainer Cell Preparation Tubes, from which PBMCs were isolated by centrifugation and then cryopreserved.

This TCR was recovered from a human donor with classical Hodgkin lymphoma. Recombination linked TRBV10-3 to TRBJ2-2, with no D gene named confidently. This specimen consisted of peripheral blood mononuclear cells (PBMCs), obtained before the fourth cycle of nivolumab. The DNA sequence reads TGTGCCATCCCGATCGGCGGAGCGAACACCGGGGAGCTGTTTTTT. Its protein reads: CAIPIGGANTGELFF.